This T cell receptor beta chain was sequenced for a study of blood T cell repertoires in COVID-19. As for the study in general: PBMCs, B-cell-depleted T cells, or T cells were the source of the cDNA or gDNA that made up the material.

The study drew participants aged about 18 to 95 years from fewer than 30 US areas. As processed by the authors: From reference gene primer amplification, estimates of nucleated cell counts were derived. TCRdb's table, derived via immunoSEQ multiplex PCR, lists solely in-frame clones and lacks some. The D gene and trimming were derived from the DNA, and the V and J assignments and clone size from that table. The repertoire holds 110,000 to 150,000 clones, with 85% as singletons. Per germline, CDR1 SEHNR and CDR2 FQNEAQ (reference sequence). The CDR3 loop spans 12 amino acids. V lost 5 bases, J lost 9 bases, and 14 bases lay in between.

The source is a woman in her 40s who had recovered from COVID-19. Sequencing was performed on PBMCs or T cells enriched from blood (not recorded which). The chain carries TRBV7-9 and TRBJ2-7; D might be TRBD1 (5 bases). The CDR3 here is CASSPWQGGQYF. CDR3 sequence (DNA): TGTGCCAGCAGCCCATGGCAGGGCGGGCAGTACTTC.